The text below deals with one T cell receptor beta chain. This clone's antigen is unknown. No per-base quality is available; no much larger clone lies one base away. In Seattle, one collaborating source enrolled patients while the infection was active and tracked those patients longitudinally over the course of disease. Each collaborating institution followed its own protocols to collect whole blood in K2EDTA tubes. Collaborator samples were shipped for TCRbeta analysis as frozen whole blood, isolated PBMCs, or DNA extracted from either sample type. The immunoSEQ Assay, a bias-controlled multiplex PCR, was used to amplify TCRbeta CDR3 regions from genomic DNA. In the source study's methods: Nucleated cell counts per sample were estimated from amplification of reference gene primers within the assay. Sequence reads were collapsed and filtered to measure the absolute abundance of every unique TCRbeta CDR3 rearrangement. For each sample, productive Simpson clonality was calculated as the square root of Simpson's diversity index over productive rearrangements. TCRdb re-hosts the immuneACCESS table, in-frame sequences only. Its copies lack some clones; in the studies checked, an unresolved V gene accounts for under half of them, and the cause for the rest is not known. The D gene and trimming were derived from the DNA, and the V and J assignments and clone size from that table. The sample includes around 290,000 clones, with 80% to 95% observed a single time. Approximately 2.1% of the sample is in the top ten clones.

The germline V gene (reference sequence) yields MNHEY for CDR1 and SMNVEV for CDR2. Relative to germline, V is 1 base shorter and J is 4 bases shorter, with 8 bases between their ends. The CDR3 runs 14 amino acids, cysteine and phenylalanine included. Here the CDR3 DNA is all that survives: 42 bases in frame from base 1. This sample was taken from a study of blood T cell repertoires in COVID-19 (dated by TCRdb to 2020 to 2021). As for the study more broadly: Samples from collaborators originated in the United States, Italy and Spain and spanned both the acute and convalescent phases of COVID-19. The prospective study material was composed of cDNA or gDNA derived from T cells, B-cell-depleted T cells, or PBMCs. Subjects who had been exposed to COVID-19, were actively infected with it, or had recovered from it provided the deeply sampled blood TCRbeta repertoires that made up the dataset. The repertoires were released in a freely available public database intended as a resource for research on the immune response to SARS-CoV-2. The samples were drawn from two sources: the first 160 participants of the ongoing ImmuneRACE study, and 950 to 1,500 subjects contributed by 6 global collaborators. Nearly every sample came with metadata listing a de-identified subject ID, COVID-19 status, age in years and sex. Where available, HLA class I and class II types were taken from metadata supplied by the sample provider and were not determined by assay-based typing. The investigation overall reported the following: Clinical and demographic metadata were provided uncurated, with the amount varying by source and participant.

The V and J segments used are TRBV27 and TRBJ2-1; the D region possibly corresponds to TRBD2 (5 bases align). The receptor was isolated from a woman in her 30s with COVID-19, enrolled during active disease. What was sequenced was peripheral blood. The bases read TGTGCCAGCAGTTTATATCTAGCTTACAATGAGCAGTTCTTC. This gives the protein CASSLYLAYNEQFF.